This record looks at one TCR beta chain sequence and its context. Its antigen is still unknown. The data were taken from a study of T cells in Graves' hyperthyroidism and ophthalmopathy. Amplification of TCR beta CDR3 regions used RNA as the template. HTBI primers were used for first-round RT-PCR of the TCR CDR3. TCRdb redid the calling of the multiplex PCR reads with MiXCR, one entry per CDR3 protein. Of 500,000 to 650,000 distinct CDR3 sequences in the sample, about 20% were seen once. Clinical symptoms, serum thyroxine and TRAb, thyroid ultrasound and orbital computed tomography were used for the diagnoses. Whole-study results and caveats: Progression to ophthalmopathy was predicted a median of approximately 6.4 months early. The authors' 13 V-J model separated ophthalmopathy from stable hyperthyroidism.

The clonotype originates from a man aged 35-49 years with Graves' ophthalmopathy. Sequenced input: blood.

The CDR3 loop reads CATSGGSWELFF. CDR3 coding DNA: TGTGCCACCAGTGGTGGGAGTTGGGAGCTGTTTTTT. The chain uses TRBV24-1 and TRBJ2-2, with a weak D call TRBD2 (5 bases). Germline CDR1 reads KGHDR; CDR2 reads SFDVKD. The CDR3 is made up of 12 amino acids. Trimming shortened V by 5 bases and J by 9 bases, and 9 bases separated the two germline ends.